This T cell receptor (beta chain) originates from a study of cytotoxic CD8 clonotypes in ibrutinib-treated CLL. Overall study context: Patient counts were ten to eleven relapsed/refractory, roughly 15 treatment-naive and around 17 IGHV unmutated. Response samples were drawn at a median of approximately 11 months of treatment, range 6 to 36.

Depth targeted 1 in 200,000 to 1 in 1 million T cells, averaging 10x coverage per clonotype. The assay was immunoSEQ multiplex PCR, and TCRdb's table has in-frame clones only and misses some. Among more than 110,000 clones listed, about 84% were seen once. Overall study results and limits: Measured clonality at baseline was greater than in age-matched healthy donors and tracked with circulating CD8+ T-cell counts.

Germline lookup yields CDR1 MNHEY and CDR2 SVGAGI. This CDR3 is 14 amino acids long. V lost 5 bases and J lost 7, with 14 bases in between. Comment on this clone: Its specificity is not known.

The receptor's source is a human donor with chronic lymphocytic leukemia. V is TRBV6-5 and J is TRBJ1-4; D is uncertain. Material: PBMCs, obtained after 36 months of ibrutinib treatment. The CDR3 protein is CASSVTETSEKLFF. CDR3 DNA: TGTGCCAGCAGTGTTACCGAGACGAGTGAAAAACTGTTTTTT.